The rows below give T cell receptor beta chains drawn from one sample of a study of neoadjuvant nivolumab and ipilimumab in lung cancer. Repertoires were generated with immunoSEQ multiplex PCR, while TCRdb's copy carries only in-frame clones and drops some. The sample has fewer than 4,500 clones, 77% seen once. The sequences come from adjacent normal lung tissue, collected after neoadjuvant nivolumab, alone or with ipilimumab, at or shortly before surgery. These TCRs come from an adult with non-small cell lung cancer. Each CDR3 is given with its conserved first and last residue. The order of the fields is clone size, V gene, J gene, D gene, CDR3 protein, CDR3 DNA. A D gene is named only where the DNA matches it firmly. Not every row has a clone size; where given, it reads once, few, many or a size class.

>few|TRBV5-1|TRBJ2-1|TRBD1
CASRPGQPRRHEQFF
TGCGCCAGCAGGCCGGGACAGCCCAGGAGGCATGAGCAGTTCTTC
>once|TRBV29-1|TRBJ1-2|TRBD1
CSAPGQGEHGYTF
TGCAGCGCACCGGGACAGGGGGAGCATGGCTACACCTTC
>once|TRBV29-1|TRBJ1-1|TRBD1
CSVEGTGVKNTEAFF
TGCAGCGTTGAAGGGACAGGGGTGAAAAACACTGAAGCTTTCTTT
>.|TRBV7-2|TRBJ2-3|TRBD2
CASSPKRGFTDTQYF
TGTGCCAGCAGCCCAAAGCGGGGGTTCACAGATACGCAGTATTTT
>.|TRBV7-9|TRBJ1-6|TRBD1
CASSSQDRGGIGSPLHF
TGTGCCAGCAGCTCGCAGGACAGGGGCGGCATAGGTTCACCCCTCCACTTT
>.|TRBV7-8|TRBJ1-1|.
CASSWGRANTEAFF
TGTGCCAGCAGCTGGGGTAGGGCGAACACTGAAGCTTTCTTT
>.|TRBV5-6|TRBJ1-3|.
CASSPLRGNTIYF
TGTGCCAGCAGCCCCCTCCGGGGAAACACCATATATTTT
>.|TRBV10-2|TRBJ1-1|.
CASSAGNTEAFF
TGCGCCAGCAGTGCAGGTAACACTGAAGCTTTCTTT
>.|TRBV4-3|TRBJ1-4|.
CASSQGAPATNEKLFF
TGCGCCAGCAGCCAAGGGGCCCCTGCAACTAATGAAAAACTGTTTTTT
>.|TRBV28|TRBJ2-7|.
CASSSAPGGGDEQYF
TGTGCCAGCAGTTCCGCCCCCGGGGGAGGCGACGAGCAGTACTTC
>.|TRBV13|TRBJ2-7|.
CASRFMSSYEQYF
TGTGCCAGCAGGTTTATGAGCTCCTACGAGCAGTACTTC
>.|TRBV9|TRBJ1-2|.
CASSPRAAGGYTF
TGTGCCAGCAGCCCCCGGGCGGCGGGTGGCTACACCTTC
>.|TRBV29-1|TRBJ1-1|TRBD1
CSAQRGTEEAFF
TGCAGCGCCCAGAGAGGGACAGAAGAAGCTTTCTTT
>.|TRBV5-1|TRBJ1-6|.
CASSLERPGNSPLHF
TGCGCCAGCAGCTTGGAGCGGCCTGGTAATTCACCCCTCCACTTT
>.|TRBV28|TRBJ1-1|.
CASSPRKTEAFF
TGTGCCAGCAGTCCCCGGAAGACTGAAGCTTTCTTT
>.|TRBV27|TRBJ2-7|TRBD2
CASSLSGGGAYEQYF
TGTGCCAGCAGTTTATCTGGCGGGGGGGCCTACGAGCAGTACTTC
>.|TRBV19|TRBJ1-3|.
CASKRDSGNTIYF
TGTGCCAGTAAGCGGGACTCTGGAAACACCATATATTTT
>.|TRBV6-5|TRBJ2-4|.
CALGGALGNIQYF
TGTGCTTTAGGCGGGGCCCTTGGAAACATTCAGTACTTC
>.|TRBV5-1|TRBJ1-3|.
CASSLDRRGNTIYF
TGCGCCAGCAGCTTGGATCGCCGAGGAAACACCATATATTTT
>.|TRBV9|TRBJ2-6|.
CASSVEHGANVLTF
TGTGCCAGCAGCGTAGAACACGGGGCCAACGTCCTGACTTTC
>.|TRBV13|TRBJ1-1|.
CASSPRGGTNTEAFF
TGTGCCAGCAGCCCTAGGGGGGGGACGAACACTGAAGCTTTCTTT
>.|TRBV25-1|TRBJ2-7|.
CASSEEDGSYEQYF
TGTGCCAGCAGTGAGGAGGACGGATCCTACGAGCAGTACTTC
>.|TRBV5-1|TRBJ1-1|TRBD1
CASSPQTGMNTEAFF
TGCGCCAGCAGCCCCCAGACAGGGATGAACACTGAAGCTTTCTTT
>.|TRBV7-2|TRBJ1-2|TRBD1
CASSYDRAYGYTF
TGTGCCAGCAGCTATGACAGGGCCTATGGCTACACCTTC
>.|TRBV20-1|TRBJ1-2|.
CSASPGNGYTF
TGCAGTGCTAGCCCCGGTAATGGCTACACCTTC
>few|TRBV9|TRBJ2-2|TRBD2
CASSVETGGTGELFF
TGTGCCAGCAGCGTAGAGACGGGGGGCACCGGGGAGCTGTTTTTT
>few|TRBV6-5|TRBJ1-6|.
CASSYGTSSYNSPLHF
TGTGCCAGCAGTTACGGGACTAGCTCCTATAATTCACCCCTCCACTTT
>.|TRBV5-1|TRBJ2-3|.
CASSLAGYTTDTQYF
TGCGCCAGCAGCTTGGCCGGCTACACCACAGATACGCAGTATTTT
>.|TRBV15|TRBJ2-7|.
CATSREGHEQYF
TGTGCCACCAGCAGAGAAGGCCACGAGCAGTACTTC
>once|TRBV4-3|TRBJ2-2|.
CASSQDNSGYTGELFF
TGCGCCAGCAGCCAAGATAATTCGGGTTACACCGGGGAGCTGTTTTTT
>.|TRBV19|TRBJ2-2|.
CASSIDTGELFF
TGTGCCAGTAGTATAGACACCGGGGAGCTGTTTTTT
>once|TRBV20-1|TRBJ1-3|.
CSARIGNTIYF
TGCAGTGCTAGGATTGGAAACACCATATATTTT
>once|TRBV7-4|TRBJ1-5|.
CASSLERGMGNQPQHF
TGTGCCAGCAGCTTAGAACGGGGAATGGGCAATCAGCCCCAGCATTTT
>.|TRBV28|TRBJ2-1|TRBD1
CASSLPATGGYEQFF
TGTGCCAGCAGTTTACCCGCGACAGGGGGCTATGAGCAGTTCTTC
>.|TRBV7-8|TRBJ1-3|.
CASSPLPVFSGNTIYF
TGTGCCAGCAGCCCACTCCCGGTCTTCTCTGGAAACACCATATATTTT
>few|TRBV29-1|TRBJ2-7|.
CSVRSGGSISYEQYF
TGCAGCGTGCGATCCGGTGGGTCGATTTCCTACGAGCAGTACTTC
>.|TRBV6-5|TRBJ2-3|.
CASSYSYGEADTQYF
TGTGCCAGCAGTTACTCGTACGGGGAGGCAGATACGCAGTATTTT
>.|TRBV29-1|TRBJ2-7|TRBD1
CSARGGDSSYEQYF
TGCAGCGCCCGCGGTGGGGACAGCTCCTACGAGCAGTACTTC
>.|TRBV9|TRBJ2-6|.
CASSSMGAGANVLTF
TGTGCCAGCAGCTCGATGGGTGCTGGGGCCAACGTCCTGACTTTC
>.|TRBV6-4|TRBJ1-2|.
CASSPFGTPEGYGYTF
TGTGCCAGCAGTCCCTTCGGGACCCCTGAGGGCTATGGCTACACCTTC
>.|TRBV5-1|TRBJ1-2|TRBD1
CASSLPPGQGIPNYGYTF
TGCGCCAGCAGCTTGCCACCGGGACAGGGAATACCCAACTATGGCTACACCTTC
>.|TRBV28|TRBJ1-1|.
CATRGGNTEAFF
TGTGCCACCCGGGGGGGGAACACTGAAGCTTTCTTT
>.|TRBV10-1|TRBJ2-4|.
CASSAEALPSRQAKNIQYF
TGCGCCAGCAGTGCGGAAGCTTTACCATCAAGACAAGCCAAAAACATTCAGTACTTC
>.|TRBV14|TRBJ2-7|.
CASAEGRVYEQYF
TGTGCCAGCGCGGAAGGACGGGTCTACGAGCAGTACTTC
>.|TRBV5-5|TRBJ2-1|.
CASSYRVREQFF
TGTGCCAGCAGCTACAGGGTAAGGGAGCAGTTCTTC
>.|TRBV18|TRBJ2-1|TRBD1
CASSPPESGGKDEQFF
TGTGCCAGCTCACCACCGGAGTCAGGGGGCAAAGATGAGCAGTTCTTC
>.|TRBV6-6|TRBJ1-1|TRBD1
CASSPRGPDTEAFF
TGTGCCAGCAGTCCCAGGGGGCCGGACACTGAAGCTTTCTTT
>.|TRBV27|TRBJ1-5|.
CASNLDSYSNQPQHF
TGTGCCAGCAACCTCGACAGTTATAGCAATCAGCCCCAGCATTTT
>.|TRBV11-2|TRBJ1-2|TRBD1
CASIPGGQVPNYGYTF
TGTGCCAGCATCCCGGGAGGACAGGTTCCTAACTATGGCTACACCTTC